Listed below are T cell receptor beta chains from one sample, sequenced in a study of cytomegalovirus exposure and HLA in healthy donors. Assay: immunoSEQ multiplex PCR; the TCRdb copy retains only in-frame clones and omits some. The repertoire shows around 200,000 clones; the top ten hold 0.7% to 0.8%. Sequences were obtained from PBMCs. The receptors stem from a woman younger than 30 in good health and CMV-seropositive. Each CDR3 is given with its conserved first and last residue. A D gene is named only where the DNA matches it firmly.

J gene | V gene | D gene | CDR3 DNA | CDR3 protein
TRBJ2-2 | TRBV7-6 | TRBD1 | TGTGCCAGCAGCCGACAGGGGGATCCGAACACCGGGGAGCTGTTTTTT | CASSRQGDPNTGELFF
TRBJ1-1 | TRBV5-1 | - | TGCGCCAGCAGCTTGGCTCAGGGAATGAACACTGAAGCTTTCTTT | CASSLAQGMNTEAFF
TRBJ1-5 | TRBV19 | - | TGTGCCAGTAGCCCTAGACCGTATAGCAATCAGCCCCAGCATTTT | CASSPRPYSNQPQHF
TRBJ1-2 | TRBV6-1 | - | TGTGCCACTGAACAGGAAGCTAATTATGGCTACACCTTC | CATEQEANYGYTF
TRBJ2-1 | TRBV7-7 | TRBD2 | TGTGCCAGCAGCCCCGGACTAGCGGCTTACAATGAGCAGTTCTTC | CASSPGLAAYNEQFF
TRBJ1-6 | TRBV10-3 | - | TGTGCCATCAGTCCCGCCGGAGACAATTCACCCCTCCACTTT | CAISPAGDNSPLHF
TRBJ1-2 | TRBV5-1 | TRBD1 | TGCGCCAGCAGCTCGGAGCCGACAGGGAGCTTCTATGGCTACACCTTC | CASSSEPTGSFYGYTF
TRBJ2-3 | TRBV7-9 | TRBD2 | TGTGCCAGCAGCTTAGTGCGCGGGAGGGTCAATACGCAGTATTTT | CASSLVRGRVNTQYF
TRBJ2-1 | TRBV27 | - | TGTGCCAGCAGTTTTCACCTAGCCTATGAGCAGTTCTTC | CASSFHLAYEQFF
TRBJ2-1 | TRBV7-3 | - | TGTGCCAGCAGTCGGGGGGCCTCGAACAATGAGCAGTTCTTC | CASSRGASNNEQFF
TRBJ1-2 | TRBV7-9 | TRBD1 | TGTGCCAGCAGCTCCGGGACAGGGGACCAAGGCACCTTC | CASSSGTGDQGTF
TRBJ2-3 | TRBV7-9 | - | TGTGCCAGCAGCCTCGTGGACAGAGGAGTGGATACGCAGTATTTT | CASSLVDRGVDTQYF
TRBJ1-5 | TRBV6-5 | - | TGTGCCAGCAGCAGCGTCCTTGGACAGCCCCAGCATTTT | CASSSVLGQPQHF
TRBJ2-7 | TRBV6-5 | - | TGTGCCAGCAGTTACTCCCAGGGGGGGACTAGCGAGCAGTACTTC | CASSYSQGGTSEQYF
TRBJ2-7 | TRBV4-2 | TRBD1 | TGTGCCAGCAGCCCCACAGGGGGAAGGGACGAGCAGTACTTC | CASSPTGGRDEQYF
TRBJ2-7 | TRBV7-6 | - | TGTGCCAGCAGCCCCTTGCCGGGAGTAACCGGGCAGTACTTC | CASSPLPGVTGQYF
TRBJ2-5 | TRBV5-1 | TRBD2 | TGCGCCAGCAGCTTGTCCCTAGCGGGGGGTCTTACGGAGACCCAGTACTTC | CASSLSLAGGLTETQYF
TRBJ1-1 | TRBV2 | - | TGTGCCAGCAGTGAAACGTTATCCGGAGGGGCGGTCATCTTT | CASSETLSGGAVIF
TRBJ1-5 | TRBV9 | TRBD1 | TGTGCCAGCAGCGTAGCTAGGAGGAGACAGGGGCGATCAGAGCAGCCCCAGCATTTT | CASSVARRRQGRSEQPQHF
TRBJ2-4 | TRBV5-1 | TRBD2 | TGCGCCAGCAGCTTGGGGGCGGGAGCGGGAAACATTCAGTACTTC | CASSLGAGAGNIQYF
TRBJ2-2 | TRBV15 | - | TGTGCCACCAGCAGATCTACGGGCACCGGGGAGCTGTTTTTT | CATSRSTGTGELFF
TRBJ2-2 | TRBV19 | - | TGTGCTAGTAGTCCGGGGGACAGGAACACCGGGGAGCTGTTTTTT | CASSPGDRNTGELFF
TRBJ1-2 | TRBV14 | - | TGTGCCAGCAGCCCACTGGGGCACCTAAACTATGGCTACACCTTC | CASSPLGHLNYGYTF
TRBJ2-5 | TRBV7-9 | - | TGTGCCAGCAGGCGGGACAGCTACCAAGAGACCCAGTACTTC | CASRRDSYQETQYF
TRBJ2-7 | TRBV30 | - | TGTGCCTGCACAGGGTTCTACGAGCAGTACTTC | CACTGFYEQYF
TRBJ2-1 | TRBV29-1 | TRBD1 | TGCAGCGTCGAACAGGGGGCCAACAATGAGCAGTTCTTC | CSVEQGANNEQFF
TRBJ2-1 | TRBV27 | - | TGTGCCAGCAGTTTATCGCCCAGGGTGGGCTATCATGAGCAGTTCTTC | CASSLSPRVGYHEQFF
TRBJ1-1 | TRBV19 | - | TGTGCCAGTAGTCTGGACAGATCAACTGAAGCTTTCTTT | CASSLDRSTEAFF
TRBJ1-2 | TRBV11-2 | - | TGTGCCAGCAGCTACAGGGTCTTCGATGGCTACACCTTC | CASSYRVFDGYTF
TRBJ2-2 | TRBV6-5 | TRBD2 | TGTGCCAGCAGAACCGGGGGGGCTACCGGGGAGCTGTTTTTT | CASRTGGATGELFF
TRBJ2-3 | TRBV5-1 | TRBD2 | TGCGCCAGCAGTCGGACTAGCGGGAGTACGGATACGCAGTATTTT | CASSRTSGSTDTQYF
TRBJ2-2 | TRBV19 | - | TGTGCCAGTAGTTTTGGGCCGGTCGGGGAGCTGTTTTTT | CASSFGPVGELFF
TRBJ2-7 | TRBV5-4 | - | TGTGCCAGCAGCTTCGCAGGGCCGCCGGGTATGCAGTACTTC | CASSFAGPPGMQYF
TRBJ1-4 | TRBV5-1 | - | TGCGCCAGCAGCGCTACCGGGAGCTATAATGAAAAACTGTTTTTT | CASSATGSYNEKLFF
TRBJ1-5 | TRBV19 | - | TGTGCCAGTAGTATATCAATCAGGGTCTCCGGCAATCAGCCCCAGCATTTT | CASSISIRVSGNQPQHF